These T cell receptor beta chains were read from a single sample in a study of T cell responses to AZD1222 COVID-19 vaccine. Measured with immunoSEQ multiplex PCR; TCRdb has only the in-frame clones, and not every one. Among 90,000 to 150,000 clones listed, about 88% were seen once. Specimen: peripheral blood, collected on day 0 of AZD1222 vaccination. The source of these receptors is an adult in good health. The CDR3 runs from the conserved cysteine through the conserved F or W. The D gene is left open where the match is weak. Where a row states a size, it is once, few, many or the class of an expanded clone; other rows omit it.

D gene,J gene,V gene,clone size,CDR3 DNA,CDR3 protein
-,TRBJ2-7,TRBV7-9,-,TGTGCCAGCAGCTTCGACGGTCCGGGGCGCCCCGAGCAGTACTTC,CASSFDGPGRPEQYF
-,TRBJ2-7,TRBV5-1,once,TGCGCCAGCAGCTTGACGGGGGTAGTGGCCGAGCAGTACTTC,CASSLTGVVAEQYF
TRBD2,TRBJ2-1,TRBV19,-,TGTGCCAGTAGCGATCAGGGACTAGCAGGGAATGAGCAGTTCTTC,CASSDQGLAGNEQFF
TRBD1,TRBJ2-6,TRBV4-1,-,TGCGCCAGCAGCCAAGCGGCCCCCGGGACAGGGGGCTATGGGGCCAACGTCCTGACTTTC,CASSQAAPGTGGYGANVLTF
TRBD2,TRBJ2-3,TRBV7-9,-,TGTGCCAGCAGCCTCGGGGGGGGTAGCCTGACAGATACGCAGTATTTT,CASSLGGGSLTDTQYF
-,TRBJ2-2,TRBV27,few,TGTGCCAGCAGTCATTTCAGGGGGGGGGCGAACACCGGGGAGCTGTTTTTT,CASSHFRGGANTGELFF
TRBD1,TRBJ1-2,TRBV30,-,TGTGCCTGGAGCCGAGGGGGCTATGGTGGCTACACCTTC,CAWSRGGYGGYTF
TRBD2,TRBJ2-1,TRBV10-3,-,TGTGCCATCGGGACTACAACTAACAATGAGCAGTTCTTC,CAIGTTTNNEQFF
-,TRBJ2-5,TRBV19,-,TGTGCCAGTAGTAAATGGGAGACCCAGTACTTC,CASSKWETQYF
-,TRBJ1-2,TRBV6-5,-,TGTGCCAGCAGTTACGACAGGACCAGCTATGGCTACACCTTC,CASSYDRTSYGYTF
-,TRBJ1-2,TRBV19,-,TGTGCCAGTAACGCAAGGGGGGGGTTCTATGGCTACACCTTC,CASNARGGFYGYTF
-,TRBJ1-3,TRBV11-2,-,TGTGCCAGCAGCTTAGTGTCAGCTCGCTCTGGAAACACCATATATTTT,CASSLVSARSGNTIYF
-,TRBJ2-7,TRBV6-5,-,TGTGCCAGCAGTATTGCGGGGACTGGAAGCTACGAGCAGTACTTC,CASSIAGTGSYEQYF
TRBD1,TRBJ2-7,TRBV19,once,TGTGCCAGTAGCATTGGACAGGGGGCTATCTACGAGCAGTACTTC,CASSIGQGAIYEQYF
-,TRBJ1-3,TRBV10-2,-,TGCGCCAGCAGTGACCCCGGTGGAAACAGGAGAAACACCATATATTTT,CASSDPGGNRRNTIYF
-,TRBJ1-4,TRBV7-9,few,TGTGCCAGCAGCTTAGGGCAGAGGAGTGAAAAACTGTTTTTT,CASSLGQRSEKLFF
TRBD1,TRBJ1-2,TRBV5-4,-,TGTGCCAGCACCAAGCCCGGGACAGCCACCTACACCTTC,CASTKPGTATYTF
TRBD2,TRBJ2-1,TRBV11-2,-,TGTGCCAGCAGCTTAGTCGGGGGAGGGAACAATGAGCAGTTCTTC,CASSLVGGGNNEQFF
-,TRBJ2-4,TRBV27,-,TGTGCCAGCAGTTTAGGGCAGGGGCAGGGCAAAAACATTCAGTACTTC,CASSLGQGQGKNIQYF
-,TRBJ2-1,TRBV7-9,-,TGTGCCAGCAGCAGGAGCTCCTACAATGAGCAGTTCTTC,CASSRSSYNEQFF
TRBD1,TRBJ1-1,TRBV11-2,-,TGTGCCAGCAGCTCGACAGGGTCCGGCACTGAAGCTTTCTTT,CASSSTGSGTEAFF
-,TRBJ1-2,TRBV7-9,-,TGTGCCAGCAGCTCCCTCGACTATGGCTACACCTTC,CASSSLDYGYTF
-,TRBJ2-7,TRBV5-6,-,TGTGCCAGCAGCTCCTGGACAGCCTACGAGCAGTACTTC,CASSSWTAYEQYF
TRBD2,TRBJ2-7,TRBV7-9,-,TGTGCCAGCAGTCACGATAGCGGGAGTGGCGAGCAGTACTTC,CASSHDSGSGEQYF
-,TRBJ1-1,TRBV6-5,-,TGTGCCAGCATTACCGAGAGGGGTTTGGCCGAAGCTTTCTTT,CASITERGLAEAFF
-,TRBJ1-1,TRBV7-9,once,TGTGCCAGCAGCTTAGATGGCAAGTTGAACACTGAAGCTTTCTTT,CASSLDGKLNTEAFF
-,TRBJ1-4,TRBV5-6,-,TGTGCCAGCAGCCTCACAGGGCGCCCTGAAAAACTGTTTTTT,CASSLTGRPEKLFF
-,TRBJ2-7,TRBV28,-,TGTGCCAGCAAAGAAGGGGGGGGAAGCTCCTACGAGCAGTACTTC,CASKEGGGSSYEQYF
-,TRBJ2-1,TRBV29-1,-,TGCAGCGCCGCGCCTGACAATGAGCAGTTCTTC,CSAAPDNEQFF
-,TRBJ2-2,TRBV20-1,-,TGCAGTGCTCGTGGGCTAGCCCCCGGGGAGCTGTTTTTT,CSARGLAPGELFF
TRBD2,TRBJ2-1,TRBV29-1,-,TGCAGCGTTCATAGCGGGAGGGCCGCTGAGCAGTTCTTC,CSVHSGRAAEQFF
-,TRBJ1-4,TRBV30,-,TGTGCCTGGAGTGGGTATGGCACACAGGGTAGGAATGAAAAACTGTTTTTT,CAWSGYGTQGRNEKLFF
-,TRBJ1-3,TRBV3-1/TRBV3-2,-,TGTGCCAGCAGCCAAAGGGGGACGGGTGGAAACACCATATATTTT,CASSQRGTGGNTIYF
TRBD1,TRBJ1-1,TRBV9,few,TGTGCCAGCAGCCCCCGGGAAGGGGGCATAGTTGACACTGAAGCTTTCTTT,CASSPREGGIVDTEAFF
-,TRBJ1-1,TRBV7-3,-,TGTGCCAGCAGCCCCGAGGGGGGCCAAATCGGTTTCTTT,CASSPEGGQIGFF